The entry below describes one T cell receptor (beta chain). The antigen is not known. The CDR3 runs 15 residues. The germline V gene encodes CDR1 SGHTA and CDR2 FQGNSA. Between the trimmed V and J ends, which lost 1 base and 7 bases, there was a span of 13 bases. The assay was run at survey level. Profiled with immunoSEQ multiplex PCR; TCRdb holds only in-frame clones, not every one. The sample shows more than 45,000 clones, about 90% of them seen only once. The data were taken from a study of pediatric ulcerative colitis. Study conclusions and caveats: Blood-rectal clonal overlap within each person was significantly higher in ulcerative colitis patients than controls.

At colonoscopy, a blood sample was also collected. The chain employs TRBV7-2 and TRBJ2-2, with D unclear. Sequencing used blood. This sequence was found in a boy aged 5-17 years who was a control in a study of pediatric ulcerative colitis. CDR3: CASSLVYGIIGELFF. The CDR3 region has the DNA TGTGCCAGCAGCTTAGTATATGGAATAATCGGGGAGCTGTTTTTT. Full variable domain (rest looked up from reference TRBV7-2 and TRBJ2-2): GAGVSQSPSNKVTEKGKDVELRCDPISGHTALYWYRQSLGQGLEFLIYFQGNSAPDKSGLPSDRFSAERTGGSVSTLTIQRTQQEDSAVYLCASSLVYGIIGELFFGEGSRLTVL.